The rows below give T cell receptor beta chains drawn from one sample of a study of T cells in localized non-small cell lung cancer. Profiling relied on immunoSEQ multiplex PCR, and the TCRdb table lists in-frame clones only, not all of them. The sample holds tens of thousands of clones; 85% to 90% are singletons and the top ten take roughly 2.5%. The specimen was PBMCs, collected before any cancer treatment. These receptors came from a man aged 40-75 years with stage II lung adenocarcinoma. The CDR3 runs from the conserved cysteine through the conserved F or W. D genes are given only for firm matches. Expanded clones get a size class; other rows say once, few or many, or leave the size out.

v_call: TRBV6-5
d_call: NA
j_call: TRBJ2-5
clone_size: once
cdr3_aa: CASSLRLVQYF
cdr3_nt: TGTGCCAGCTCCCTTCGACTAGTTCAGTACTTC

v_call: TRBV10-2
d_call: TRBD2
j_call: TRBJ2-7
clone_size: NA
cdr3_aa: CASRGLATGEQYF
cdr3_nt: TGCGCCAGCCGAGGACTAGCAACGGGGGAGCAGTACTTC

v_call: TRBV2
d_call: NA
j_call: TRBJ2-5
clone_size: NA
cdr3_aa: CASSEGGNQETQYF
cdr3_nt: TGTGCCAGCAGTGAAGGCGGGAACCAAGAGACCCAGTACTTC

v_call: TRBV28
d_call: TRBD1
j_call: TRBJ1-2
clone_size: once
cdr3_aa: CASSQDGTGLGYTF
cdr3_nt: TGTGCCAGCAGTCAGGATGGGACAGGGTTGGGCTACACCTTC

v_call: TRBV27
d_call: NA
j_call: TRBJ1-5
clone_size: NA
cdr3_aa: CASSPRTEPARGNQPQHF
cdr3_nt: TGTGCCAGCAGTCCCCGGACAGAGCCCGCCCGAGGGAATCAGCCCCAGCATTTT

v_call: TRBV11-2
d_call: NA
j_call: TRBJ2-2
clone_size: NA
cdr3_aa: CASSLIGGTGELFF
cdr3_nt: TGTGCCAGCAGCTTAATAGGGGGCACCGGGGAGCTGTTTTTT

v_call: TRBV19
d_call: NA
j_call: TRBJ1-5
clone_size: NA
cdr3_aa: CASSRGGTGQPQHF
cdr3_nt: TGTGCCAGTAGCCGAGGGGGGACGGGGCAGCCCCAGCATTTT

v_call: TRBV2
d_call: NA
j_call: TRBJ1-5
clone_size: NA
cdr3_aa: CASSVDGRNQPQHF
cdr3_nt: TGTGCCAGCAGTGTGGACGGTCGCAATCAGCCCCAGCATTTT

v_call: TRBV6-5
d_call: TRBD1
j_call: TRBJ1-1
clone_size: NA
cdr3_aa: CASRDRGRGTEAFF
cdr3_nt: TGTGCCAGCAGGGACAGGGGGCGCGGAACTGAAGCTTTCTTT

v_call: TRBV29-1
d_call: NA
j_call: TRBJ2-2
clone_size: once
cdr3_aa: CSVANPGAGLTGELFF
cdr3_nt: TGCAGCGTTGCGAATCCAGGGGCAGGATTAACCGGGGAGCTGTTTTTT

v_call: TRBV7-2
d_call: TRBD2
j_call: TRBJ2-5
clone_size: NA
cdr3_aa: CASNRGGSVETQYF
cdr3_nt: TGTGCCAGCAATCGGGGGGGGTCGGTAGAGACCCAGTACTTC

v_call: TRBV30
d_call: NA
j_call: TRBJ1-5
clone_size: NA
cdr3_aa: CAWSRGGTPQHF
cdr3_nt: TGTGCCTGGAGTAGGGGGGGGACGCCCCAGCATTTT

v_call: TRBV27
d_call: TRBD1
j_call: TRBJ2-7
clone_size: NA
cdr3_aa: CASSFRDSYYEQYF
cdr3_nt: TGTGCCAGCAGTTTCCGGGACAGCTACTACGAGCAGTACTTC

v_call: TRBV27
d_call: NA
j_call: TRBJ1-2
clone_size: NA
cdr3_aa: CASSRKPTNYGYTF
cdr3_nt: TGTGCCAGCAGTCGAAAGCCCACTAACTATGGCTACACCTTC

v_call: TRBV20-1
d_call: NA
j_call: TRBJ2-5
clone_size: NA
cdr3_aa: CSALSQETQYF
cdr3_nt: TGCAGTGCCCTAAGCCAAGAGACCCAGTACTTC

v_call: TRBV6-5
d_call: NA
j_call: TRBJ2-2
clone_size: NA
cdr3_aa: CASLPTTGTGELFF
cdr3_nt: TGTGCCAGCTTACCAACAACGGGCACCGGGGAGCTGTTTTTT

v_call: TRBV6-5
d_call: NA
j_call: TRBJ2-6
clone_size: once
cdr3_aa: CASSNGISGANVLTF
cdr3_nt: TGTGCCAGCAGTAACGGTATTTCTGGGGCCAACGTCCTGACTTTC

v_call: TRBV11-2
d_call: TRBD1
j_call: TRBJ2-6
clone_size: once
cdr3_aa: CASSPLATGGASGANVLTF
cdr3_nt: TGTGCCAGCAGCCCCCTGGCGACAGGGGGAGCGAGTGGGGCCAACGTCCTGACTTTC

v_call: TRBV18
d_call: NA
j_call: TRBJ2-5
clone_size: NA
cdr3_aa: CASSQGEETQYF
cdr3_nt: TGTGCCAGCTCACAGGGGGAAGAGACCCAGTACTTC

v_call: TRBV4-1
d_call: NA
j_call: TRBJ1-5
clone_size: NA
cdr3_aa: CASSQEGLGSNQPQHF
cdr3_nt: TGCGCCAGCAGCCAAGAAGGTTTGGGTAGCAATCAGCCCCAGCATTTT